Below are 7 T cell receptor beta chains sequenced from a single sample in a study of shared T cell receptors in the human thymus. Generated by immunoSEQ multiplex PCR, the TCRdb table keeps only in-frame clones and is missing some. Of about 660,000 clones in the sample, roughly 90% were seen once. The same sample was also used in a study of human thymus T cells.

The sequenced sample consisted of thymocytes. The origin of the receptors is a boy in the first two years of life with a congenital heart defect.

In DNA form, the CDR3 reads TGTGCTAGTGGTTACCGGAGAGGGCGTCATGGCTACACCTTC. This encodes CASGYRRGRHGYTF. The gene calls are TRBV12-5 and TRBJ1-2, with no clear D. The V and J ends lost 4 bases and 6 bases respectively, with 15 bases between them. Germline CDR1 reads LGHNT; CDR2 reads FRNRAP. The CDR3 is 14 residues long.

The chain is built from TRBV6-5 and TRBJ1-5, with 7 bases that match TRBD1. The CDR3 contains 14 residues. Per germline, CDR1 MNHEY and CDR2 SVGAGI. J lost 3 bases, V lost 5 bases, and 4 bases had no gene match. The chain's CDR3 is CASSRQGINQPQHF. The CDR3 DNA follows: TGTGCCAGCAGTCGACAGGGCATCAATCAGCCCCAGCATTTT.

The chain couples TRBV29-1 to TRBJ1-2; TRBD1 aligns across 9 bases. There are 15 residues in the CDR3. Germline V gene sequence: CDR1 SQVTM, CDR2 ANQGSEA. With V trimmed by 5 bases and J by 5 bases, 12 bases remained unmatched. The CDR3 here is CSVRFSGQGEYGYTF. CDR3 coding DNA: TGCAGCGTTCGGTTCTCGGGACAGGGAGAATATGGCTACACCTTC.

The rearrangement joins TRBV27 to TRBJ2-5; D is possibly TRBD1 (5 bases). Germline V gives CDR1 MNHEY, CDR2 SMNVEV (reference sequence). The CDR3 covers 15 residues. Trimming left V 2 bases short and J 4 bases short, with 14 bases between. CDR3 sequence (DNA): TGTGCCAGCAGTTTAATTATGGGGCGCAGAGAGACCCAGTACTTC. It codes for CASSLIMGRRETQYF.

The chain uses TRBV14 and TRBJ2-3; D perhaps matches TRBD1 (6 bases). Germline-derived CDR1 and CDR2 are SGHDN and FVKESK. The germline V and J ends were trimmed by 1 base and 1 base, with 9 bases remaining between them. CDR3 length: 15 residues. This CDR3 reads CASSQGAGGTDTQYF. As DNA, the CDR3 is TGTGCCAGCAGCCAAGGGGCAGGGGGCACAGATACGCAGTATTTT.

This clone was observed a single time. The chain is built from TRBV4-2 and TRBJ2-3, with D possibly TRBD2 on 6 matching bases. Germline V lookup: CDR1 LGHNA, CDR2 YNFKEQ. This CDR3 comprises 14 residues. The V gene lost 1 base and the J gene lost 4 bases, with 9 bases spanning the gap. CDR3 sequence (DNA): TGTGCCAGCAGCCAAGGAGCGGGCCCAGATACGCAGTATTTT. Translated, it gives CASSQGAGPDTQYF.

V is TRBV18 and J is TRBJ2-5, with TRBD1 matching 9 bases. Trimming took 7 bases from V and 1 from J; bases not matched to a gene: 13. The CDR3 has 17 residues. Germline V lookup: CDR1 KGHSH, CDR2 LQKENI. CDR3 bases: TGTGCCAGCTGCTACCGGGACAGGGCCCGGTTCCAAGAGACCCAGTACTTC. Protein sequence: CASCYRDRARFQETQYF. Using reference TRBV18 and TRBJ2-5 for the parts outside the CDR3, the full variable domain is NAGVMQNPRHLVRRRGQEARLRCSPMKGHSHVYWYRQLPEEGLKFMVYLQKENIIDESGMPKERFSAEFPKEGPSILRIQQVVRGDSAAYFCASCYRDRARFQETQYFGPGTRLLVL.